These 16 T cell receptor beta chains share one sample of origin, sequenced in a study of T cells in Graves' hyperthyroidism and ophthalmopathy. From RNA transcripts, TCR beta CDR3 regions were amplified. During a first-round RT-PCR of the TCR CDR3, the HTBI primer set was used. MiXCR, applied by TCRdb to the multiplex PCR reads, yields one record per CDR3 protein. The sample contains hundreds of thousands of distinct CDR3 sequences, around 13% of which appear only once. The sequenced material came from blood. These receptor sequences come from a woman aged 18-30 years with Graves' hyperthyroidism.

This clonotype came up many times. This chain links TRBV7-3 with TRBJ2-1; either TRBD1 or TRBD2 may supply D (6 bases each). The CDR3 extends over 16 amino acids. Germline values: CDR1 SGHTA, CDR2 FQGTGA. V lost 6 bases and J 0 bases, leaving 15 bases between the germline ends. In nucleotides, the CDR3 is TGTGCCAGCAGTCCCGTAGGGGGGAGCTCCTACAATGAGCAGTTCTTC. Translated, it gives CASSPVGGSSYNEQFF. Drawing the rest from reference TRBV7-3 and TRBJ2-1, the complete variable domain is GAGVSQTPSNKVTEKGKYVELRCDPISGHTALYWYRQSLGQGPEFLIYFQGTGAADDSGLPNDRFFAVRPEGSVSTLKIQRTERGDSAVYLCASSPVGGSSYNEQFFGPGTRLTVL.

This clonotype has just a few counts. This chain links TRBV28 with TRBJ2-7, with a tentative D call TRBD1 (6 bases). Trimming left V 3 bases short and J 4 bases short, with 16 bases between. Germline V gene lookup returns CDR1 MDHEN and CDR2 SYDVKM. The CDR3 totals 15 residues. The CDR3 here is CASSFYGGPQYEQYF. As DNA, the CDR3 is TGTGCCAGCAGTTTCTATGGGGGCCCTCAGTACGAGCAGTACTTC.

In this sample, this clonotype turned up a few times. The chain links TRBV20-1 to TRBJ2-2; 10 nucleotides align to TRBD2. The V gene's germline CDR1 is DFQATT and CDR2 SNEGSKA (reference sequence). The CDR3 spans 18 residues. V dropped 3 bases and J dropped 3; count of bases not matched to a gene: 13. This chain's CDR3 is CSASRRLAGLGDTGELFF. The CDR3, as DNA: TGCAGTGCTAGCCGCCGACTAGCGGGCCTGGGGGACACCGGGGAGCTGTTTTTT.

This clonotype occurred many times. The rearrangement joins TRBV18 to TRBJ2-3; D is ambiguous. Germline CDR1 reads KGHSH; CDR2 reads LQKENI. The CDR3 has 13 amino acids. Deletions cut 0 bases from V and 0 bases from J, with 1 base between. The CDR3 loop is CASSPPSTDTQYF. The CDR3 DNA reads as TGTGCCAGCTCACCACCGAGCACAGATACGCAGTATTTT.

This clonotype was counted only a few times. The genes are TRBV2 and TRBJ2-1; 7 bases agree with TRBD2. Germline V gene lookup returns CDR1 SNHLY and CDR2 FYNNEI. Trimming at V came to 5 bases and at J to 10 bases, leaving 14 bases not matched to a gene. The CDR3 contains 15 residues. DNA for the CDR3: TGTGCCAGCAGTCTGGGACCAGCGGGGACGGCAGAGCAGTTCTTC. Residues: CASSLGPAGTAEQFF.

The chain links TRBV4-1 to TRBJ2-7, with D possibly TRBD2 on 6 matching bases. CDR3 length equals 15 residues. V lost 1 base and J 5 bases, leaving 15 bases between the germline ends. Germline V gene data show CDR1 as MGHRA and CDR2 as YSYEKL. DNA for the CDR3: TGCGCCAGCAGCCAAGGACCGCGGGAAGGCGACGAGCAGTACTTC. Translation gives CASSQGPREGDEQYF.

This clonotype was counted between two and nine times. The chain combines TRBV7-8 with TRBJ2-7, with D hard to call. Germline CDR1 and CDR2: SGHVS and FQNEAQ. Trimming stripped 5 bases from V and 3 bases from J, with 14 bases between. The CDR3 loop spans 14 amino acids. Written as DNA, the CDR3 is TGTGCCAGCAGCCTGAGCAGGAGCTACTACGAGCAGTACTTC. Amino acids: CASSLSRSYYEQYF.

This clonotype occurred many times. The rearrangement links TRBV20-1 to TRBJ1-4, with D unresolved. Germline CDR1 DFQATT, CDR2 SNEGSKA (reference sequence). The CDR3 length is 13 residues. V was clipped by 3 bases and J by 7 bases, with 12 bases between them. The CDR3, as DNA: TGCAGTGCTAGGGCCCATCGAGGTGAAAAACTGTTTTTT. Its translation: CSARAHRGEKLFF.

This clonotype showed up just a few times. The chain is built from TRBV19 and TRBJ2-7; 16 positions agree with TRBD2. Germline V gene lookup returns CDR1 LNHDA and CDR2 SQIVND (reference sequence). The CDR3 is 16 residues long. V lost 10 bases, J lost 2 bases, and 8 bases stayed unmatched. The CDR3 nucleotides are TGTGCCACTACCGGCGGGACTAGCGGGAGGGCCTACGAGCAGTACTTC. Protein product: CATTGGTSGRAYEQYF. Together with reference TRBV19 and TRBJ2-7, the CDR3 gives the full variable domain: DGGITQSPKYLFRKEGQNVTLSCEQNLNHDAMYWYRQDPGQGLRLIYYSQIVNDFQKGDIAEGYSVSREKKESFPLTVTSAQKNPTAFYLCATTGGTSGRAYEQYFGPGTRLTVT.

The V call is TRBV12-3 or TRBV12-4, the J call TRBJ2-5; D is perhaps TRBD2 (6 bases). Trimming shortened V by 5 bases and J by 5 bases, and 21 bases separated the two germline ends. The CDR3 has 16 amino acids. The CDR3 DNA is TGTGCCAGCAGTCCGGGGACTCAGTGGGTGGGGGAGACCCAGTACTTC. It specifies CASSPGTQWVGETQYF.

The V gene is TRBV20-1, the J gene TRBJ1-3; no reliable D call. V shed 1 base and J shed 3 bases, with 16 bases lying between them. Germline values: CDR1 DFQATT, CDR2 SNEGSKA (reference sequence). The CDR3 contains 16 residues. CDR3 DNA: TGCAGTGCTAGAGCAAGATTTAGCGGTTTTGGAAACACCATATATTTT. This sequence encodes CSARARFSGFGNTIYF.

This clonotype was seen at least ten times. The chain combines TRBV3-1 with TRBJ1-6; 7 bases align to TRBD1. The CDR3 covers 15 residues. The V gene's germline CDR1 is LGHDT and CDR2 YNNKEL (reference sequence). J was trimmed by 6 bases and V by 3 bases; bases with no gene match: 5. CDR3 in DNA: TGTGCCAGCAGCCAGCTGACAGGGACTAATTCACCCCTCCACTTT. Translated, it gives CASSQLTGTNSPLHF.

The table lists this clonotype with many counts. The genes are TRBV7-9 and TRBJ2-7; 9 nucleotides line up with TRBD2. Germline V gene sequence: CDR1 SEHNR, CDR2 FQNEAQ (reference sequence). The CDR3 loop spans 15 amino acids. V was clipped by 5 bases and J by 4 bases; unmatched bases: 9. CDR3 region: CASSHVTSGTYEQYF. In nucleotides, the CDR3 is TGTGCCAGCAGCCATGTGACTAGCGGAACTTACGAGCAGTACTTC.

The CDR3 DNA reads TGTGCCAGCAGTTCTTGGACAGGGGGTGCAACTAATGAAAAACTGTTTTTT. This translates into CASSSWTGGATNEKLFF. The genes are TRBV6-1 and TRBJ1-4, with 10 bases that match TRBD1. Looked up from germline, CDR1 is MNHNS and CDR2 is SASEGT. The length of the CDR3 is 17 residues. Losses at the gene ends were 5 bases for V and 0 bases for J; bases not matched to a gene: 6.

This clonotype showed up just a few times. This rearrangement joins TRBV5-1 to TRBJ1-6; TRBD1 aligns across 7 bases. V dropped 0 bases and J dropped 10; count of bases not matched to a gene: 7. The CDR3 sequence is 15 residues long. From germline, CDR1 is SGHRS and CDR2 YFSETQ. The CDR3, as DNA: TGCGCCAGCAGCTTGGCAACAGGGGTGGGCTCACCCCTCCACTTT. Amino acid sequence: CASSLATGVGSPLHF. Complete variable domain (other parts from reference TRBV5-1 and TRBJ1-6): KAGVTQTPRYLIKTRGQQVTLSCSPISGHRSVSWYQQTPGQGLQFLFEYFSETQRNKGNFPGRFSGRQFSNSRSEMNVSTLELGDSALYLCASSLATGVGSPLHFGNGTRLTVT.

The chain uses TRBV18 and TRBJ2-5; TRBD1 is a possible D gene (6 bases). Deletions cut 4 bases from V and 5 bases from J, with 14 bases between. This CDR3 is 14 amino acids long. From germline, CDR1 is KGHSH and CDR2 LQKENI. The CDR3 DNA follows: TGTGCCAGCTCACTTAACAGGGCTGGCGAGACCCAGTACTTC. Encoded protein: CASSLNRAGETQYF.